Each of the 21 T cell receptor beta chains below was sequenced from the same sample in a study of T-cell memory formation after mild COVID-19. TCRdb recomputed calls from the 5' RACE reads with MiXCR, one row per CDR3 protein. The sample carries 40,000 to 55,000 distinct CDR3 sequences, less than 15% recorded once. Specimen: PBMCs or a T cell subset sorted from them (not recorded which). These receptors came from a young man who had mild COVID-19 (a few samples of this study predate the infection). Cell type and time point are not known.

This clonotype has at least ten counts. The rearrangement links TRBV27 to TRBJ2-4; D is unclear. This CDR3 is 14 amino acids long. Trimming took off 4 bases at V and 6 bases at J, with 13 bases between the two ends. The germline CDR1 and CDR2 sequences are MNHEY and SMNVEV (reference sequence). The CDR3 DNA reads TGTGCCAGCAGTTCCCCCCGGGCCGTAAACATTCAGTACTTC. Encoded protein: CASSSPRAVNIQYF.

The chain has TRBV5-1 and TRBJ1-4; weak D call: TRBD1 (5 bases). CDR3 size: 17 residues. V was clipped by 0 bases and J by 3 bases, with 15 bases between them. The germline V gene has CDR1 SGHRS and CDR2 YFSETQ. This CDR3 is CASSLGVSGPPNEKLFF. CDR3 DNA: TGCGCCAGCAGCTTGGGGGTGTCGGGGCCACCTAATGAAAAACTGTTTTTT.

This clonotype occurred many times. The rearrangement joins TRBV7-3 to TRBJ2-3; 7 bases align to TRBD2. Germline CDR1 reads SGHTA; CDR2 reads FQGTGA. J was trimmed by 4 bases and V by 2 bases; bases with no gene match: 0. CDR3 length equals 13 residues. CDR3 bases: TGTGCCAGCAGCTTACGGGAGGCAGATACGCAGTATTTT. It yields the protein CASSLREADTQYF.

The V call is TRBV12-3 or TRBV12-4, the J call TRBJ1-2; D is perhaps TRBD1 (5 bases). The CDR3 loop spans 15 amino acids. V lost 5 bases, J lost 4 bases, and 17 bases lay in between. CDR3: CASSNGGARVYGYTF. In nucleotides, the CDR3 is TGTGCCAGCAGTAACGGAGGGGCGCGGGTCTATGGCTACACCTTC.

This clonotype appeared a few times. The chain has TRBV4-3 and TRBJ2-7; D tentatively reads TRBD1 or TRBD2 (6 bases each). Germline CDR1 and CDR2: LGHNA and YSLEER. Trimming removed 0 bases at V and 2 bases at J, with 23 bases between. The CDR3 is made up of 19 amino acids. CDR3 amino acids: CASSQDLERVVGHPYEQYV. CDR3 sequence (DNA): TGCGCCAGCAGCCAAGATTTGGAGCGGGTGGTGGGACACCCCTACGAGCAGTACGTC.

This clonotype was counted a few times. The CDR3 protein is CASSLVPRGSFEQYF. Written as DNA, the CDR3 is TGTGCCAGCAGCTTAGTTCCCAGGGGGTCGTTCGAGCAGTACTTC. The chain couples TRBV7-9 to TRBJ2-7; 7 bases align to TRBD1. Trimming at V came to 1 base and at J to 6 bases, leaving 9 bases not matched to a gene. Germline V gives CDR1 SEHNR, CDR2 FQNEAQ (reference sequence). The CDR3 consists of 15 residues.

This clonotype was seen a handful of times. The CDR3, as DNA: TGTGCCACTCGACTAGCGGGGGTAGAGACCCAGTACTTC. Its translation is CATRLAGVETQYF. The chain recombines TRBV6-5 with TRBJ2-5; 12 nucleotides agree with TRBD2. CDR1 MNHEY and CDR2 SVGAGI come from the germline V gene. This CDR3 has 13 amino acids. V lost 10 bases to trimming and J lost 4 bases; unmatched junction nucleotides: 4.

The sample holds many counts of this clonotype. This rearrangement joins TRBV5-1 to TRBJ2-5, with no clear D. Germline CDR1 reads SGHRS; CDR2 reads YFSETQ. The CDR3 length is 14 residues. Deletions cut 4 bases from V and 2 bases from J, with 12 bases between. The CDR3 loop reads CASSLIPEQETQYF. As DNA, the CDR3 is TGCGCCAGCAGCCTGATCCCAGAACAAGAGACCCAGTACTTC.

The table lists this clonotype with a few counts. The chain has TRBV7-2 and TRBJ2-7; 9 bases are shared with TRBD2. V lost 5 bases and J lost 2; bases outside the gene matches: 4. Germline V gene sequence: CDR1 SGHTA, CDR2 FQGNSA. The CDR3 has 14 amino acids. Here the CDR3 reads CASSRSSGAYEQYF. The CDR3 region has the DNA TGTGCCAGCAGCCGATCTAGCGGGGCCTACGAGCAGTACTTC.

DNA of the CDR3: TGTGCCAGCAGCCCACTACCCGGGGAAGGCTACACCTTC. Its protein product is CASSPLPGEGYTF. The rearrangement links TRBV7-7 to TRBJ1-2; D is ambiguous. Trimming stripped 5 bases from V and 8 bases from J, with 15 bases between. Germline V lookup: CDR1 SSHAT, CDR2 FNYEAQ (reference sequence). The CDR3 runs to 13 residues.

This clonotype is deemed medium-sized. The chain couples TRBV20-1 to TRBJ2-5, with TRBD2 matching over 9 bases. Germline CDR1 DFQATT, CDR2 SNEGSKA (reference sequence). The CDR3 is made up of 17 amino acids. Losses at the gene ends were 2 bases for V and 7 bases for J; bases not matched to a gene: 17. The DNA for the CDR3 is TGCAGTGCTAGAAGGGATCGGACTAGCGCCGGTAACGGGACCCAGTACTTC. Translating it yields CSARRDRTSAGNGTQYF.

The chain links TRBV20-1 to TRBJ2-3; 8 bases are shared with TRBD2. The length of the CDR3 is 15 residues. Germline V CDR1 and CDR2: DFQATT, SNEGSKA (reference sequence). After removal of 5 bases from V and 5 bases from J, the junction contained 12 bases not matched to a gene. The DNA for the CDR3 is TGCAGTGCTGGCCCTGTTCGGGAGGGCGTAGATACGCAGTATTTT. It translates to CSAGPVREGVDTQYF.

This clonotype was counted a few times. The J gene is TRBJ2-3, the V gene TRBV28, with 12 bases lining up with TRBD1. From germline, CDR1 is MDHEN and CDR2 SYDVKM. V lost 3 bases, J lost 8 bases, and 9 bases stayed unmatched. This CDR3 has 16 residues. Here the CDR3 reads CASSFGDRGLFGTQYF. In DNA form, the CDR3 reads TGTGCCAGCAGTTTCGGGGACAGGGGGCTTTTCGGTACGCAGTATTTT. Using reference TRBV28 and TRBJ2-3 for the parts outside the CDR3, the full variable domain is DVKVTQSSRYLVKRTGEKVFLECVQDMDHENMFWYRQDPGLGLRLIYFSYDVKMKEKGDIPEGYSVSREKKERFSLILESASTNQTSMYLCASSFGDRGLFGTQYFGPGTRLTVL.

This rearrangement joins TRBV15 to TRBJ2-2; 9 positions agree with TRBD2. The germline V gene encodes CDR1 LNHNV and CDR2 YYDKDF (reference sequence). J gave up 3 bases and V 2 bases, and 10 bases lay outside the gene matches. There are 18 residues in the CDR3. The CDR3 spells CATSRPLPGLAYTGELFF. In DNA, the CDR3 is TGTGCCACCAGCAGACCATTGCCGGGACTAGCATACACCGGGGAGCTGTTTTTT.

The rearrangement links TRBV5-1 to TRBJ1-1; no firm D call. V was trimmed by 4 bases and J by 2 bases, leaving 12 bases between them. CDR1 and CDR2 (germline): SGHRS, YFSETQ. This CDR3 spans 14 amino acids. The CDR3 DNA reads as TGCGCCAGCAGCCCCCGGGAACCAAACACTGAAGCTTTCTTT. As protein: CASSPREPNTEAFF.

V and J are TRBV6-2 or TRBV6-3 and TRBJ2-1; no clear D gene. Germline lookup yields CDR1 MNHEY and CDR2 SVGEGT. Trimming left V 6 bases short and J 4 bases short, with 4 bases between. The CDR3 is 11 amino acids. CDR3 amino acids: CASSPYNEQFF. DNA for the CDR3: TGTGCCAGCAGCCCATACAATGAGCAGTTCTTC.

The V gene is TRBV6-2 or TRBV6-3, the J gene TRBJ1-2; D remains ambiguous. Trimming pared 6 bases from V and 5 bases from J, leaving 13 bases between. Germline V gene lookup returns CDR1 MNHEY and CDR2 SVGEGT. The CDR3 contains 13 residues. The CDR3 nucleotides are TGTGCCAGCAGGCCCAGAGCCAGTTATGGCTACACCTTC. Residues: CASRPRASYGYTF.

This clonotype was detected a few times. CDR3 sequence (DNA): TGTGCCAGCAGCTTAAGCAACCAAGAGACCCAGTACTTC. Residues: CASSLSNQETQYF. J is TRBJ2-5 and V is TRBV7-9; D is unresolved. Per the germline V gene, CDR1 is SEHNR and CDR2 is FQNEAQ (reference sequence). Trimming shortened V by 2 bases and J by 0 bases, and 4 bases separated the two germline ends. There are 13 residues in the CDR3.

This clonotype was recorded a few times. V gene TRBV6-6 combines with J gene TRBJ2-1; 7 nucleotides match TRBD1. There are 12 residues in the CDR3. Trimming cost V 5 bases and J 9 bases; bases outside gene matches: 4. CDR1 is MNHNY and CDR2 is SVGAGI in the germline V gene (reference sequence). The CDR3 region has the DNA TGTGCCAGCAGTCACAGGGGTACTGAGCAGTTCTTC. Its translation is CASSHRGTEQFF.

This clonotype has only a few counts. The chain couples TRBV18 to TRBJ2-2; D not certain. The CDR3 runs to 13 residues. The germline V and J ends were trimmed by 2 bases and 9 bases, with 10 bases remaining between them. The germline V gene encodes CDR1 KGHSH and CDR2 LQKENI. CDR3 region: CASSPVSDRELFF. CDR3 in DNA: TGTGCCAGCTCACCAGTCTCGGATCGGGAGCTGTTTTTT.

This chain joins TRBV4-2 and TRBJ2-7; TRBD2 matches at 13 bases. CDR3 length: 15 residues. V was pared by 5 bases and J by 7 bases, with 8 bases of the junction left unmatched. The germline CDR1 and CDR2 sequences are LGHNA and YNFKEQ. As DNA, the CDR3 is TGTGCCAGCAGCAAAGGGACTAGCGGGGAGGGAGAGCAGTACGTC. As protein: CASSKGTSGEGEQYV.